This passage covers 20 T cell receptor beta chains from one sample sequenced in a study of T cells in Graves' hyperthyroidism and ophthalmopathy (dated by TCRdb to between 2017 and 2020). The protocol used for the library was multiplex PCR. The sequencer was an Illumina HiSeq 2000. The TCR beta CDR3 regions were amplified from RNA transcripts. A first-round RT-PCR of the TCR CDR3 used the HTBI primer set with the Qiagen OneStep RT-PCR kit. The public sequencing data were trimmed at Q25 with fastp and processed into clonotypes with MiXCR by TCRdb, which kept only in-frame beta chains. Here each entry gathers all rows of one CDR3 protein and keeps the most common genes and DNA. The sample table contains some 500,000 distinct CDR3 sequences; only one count was recorded for less than 25% of them. The top ten hold roughly 12% of the sample. Sequencing was performed on blood. These receptors were taken from a woman between 25 and 40 years old with Graves' ophthalmopathy.

The chain employs TRBV6-1 and TRBJ2-7; 7 bases are a match to TRBD2. This CDR3 has 14 amino acids. Germline CDR1 MNHNS, CDR2 SASEGT. The junction had 10 bases not matched to a gene; V was cut back by 6 bases and J by 5 bases. CDR3 amino acids: CASRDGGVSNEQYF. For the CDR3, the DNA is TGTGCCAGCAGGGATGGGGGGGTCTCGAACGAGCAGTACTTC.

The chain uses TRBV10-3 and TRBJ2-1; TRBD2 matches 14 bases. Trimming took 4 bases from V and 0 from J; bases not matched to a gene: 8. The germline CDR1 and CDR2 sequences are ENHRY and SYGVKD. The CDR3 runs to 19 residues. CDR3 region: CAISVRTSGGFTSYNEQFF. CDR3 coding DNA: TGTGCCATCAGTGTTAGGACTAGCGGGGGGTTCACCTCCTACAATGAGCAGTTCTTC.

The rearrangement links TRBV6-1 to TRBJ2-5, with 7 nucleotides matching TRBD1. This CDR3 has 15 amino acids. The germline CDR1 and CDR2 sequences are MNHNS and SASEGT. V lost 5 bases to trimming and J lost 7 bases; unmatched junction nucleotides: 13. CDR3: CASSRPGQSPGTQYF. The CDR3 DNA follows: TGTGCCAGCAGTAGACCGGGACAGAGCCCCGGGACCCAGTACTTC.

This clonotype has a count of ten or more. This chain connects TRBV27 to TRBJ1-1, with 7 bases aligning to TRBD1. The CDR3 totals 15 residues. The germline V gene encodes CDR1 MNHEY and CDR2 SMNVEV (reference sequence). V dropped 0 bases and J dropped 3; count of bases not matched to a gene: 4. The DNA for the CDR3 is TGTGCCAGCAGTTTATCGGGACAGTTGGACACTGAAGCTTTCTTT. Amino acids: CASSLSGQLDTEAFF.

This clonotype was recorded at least ten times. The V call is TRBV4-1, the J call TRBJ2-5; 8 bases are a match to TRBD1. Germline CDR1 reads MGHRA; CDR2 reads YSYEKL. There are 16 residues in the CDR3. The trim removed 1 base at V and 4 bases at J, leaving 8 bases unmatched. As DNA, the CDR3 is TGCGCCAGCAGCCAAGTCTGGACAGGGCGTTTAGAGACCCAGTACTTC. It specifies CASSQVWTGRLETQYF.

The chain employs TRBV15 and TRBJ2-7; TRBD1 matches 7 bases. Looked up from germline, CDR1 is LNHNV and CDR2 is YYDKDF (reference sequence). This CDR3 spans 12 amino acids. V lost 4 bases and J lost 4; bases outside the gene matches: 1. The CDR3 region is CATSTRGYEQYF. The CDR3 coding sequence is TGTGCCACCAGCACCAGGGGGTACGAGCAGTACTTC.

A word on this clonotype: A much bigger clone sits one base away, suggesting this may be a read error. The CDR3 region is CSAKTRQGLNSEAFF. The CDR3 region has the DNA TGCAGTGCAAAAACCAGACAGGGTTTGAACTCTGAAGCTTTCTTT. V and J are TRBV20-1 and TRBJ1-1; 7 nucleotides line up with TRBD1. The CDR3 covers 15 residues. Germline loops: CDR1 DFQATT, CDR2 SNEGSKA (reference sequence).

This clonotype was counted ten times or more. The chain is built from TRBV5-1 and TRBJ1-2; D is unclear. The CDR3 covers 14 residues. Trimming stripped 4 bases from V and 3 bases from J, with 13 bases between. Germline V gives CDR1 SGHRS, CDR2 YFSETQ. CDR3 loop: CASSKETADYGYTF. CDR3 in DNA: TGCGCCAGCAGCAAGGAAACAGCGGACTATGGCTACACCTTC.

The chain couples TRBV7-8 to TRBJ1-3; D remains ambiguous. The CDR3 runs 15 residues. The V end lost 2 bases, the J end lost 0 bases, and 8 bases lay between the germline ends. From germline, CDR1 is SGHVS and CDR2 FQNEAQ. The CDR3 sequence is CASSLLAYSGNTIYF. The CDR3 nucleotides read TGTGCCAGCAGCTTACTGGCCTACTCTGGAAACACCATATATTTT.

Many counts were recorded for this clonotype. The chain uses TRBV6-1 and TRBJ2-2, with TRBD1 as a possible D gene (6 bases). The CDR3 loop spans 16 amino acids. Germline lookup yields CDR1 MNHNS and CDR2 SASEGT. Trimming shortened V by 1 base and J by 5 bases, and 14 bases separated the two germline ends. CDR3 sequence: CASSEEIGTPTGELFF. In DNA form, the CDR3 reads TGTGCCAGCAGTGAAGAAATCGGGACACCAACCGGGGAGCTGTTTTTT.

This clonotype came up many times. V gene TRBV7-6 combines with J gene TRBJ2-5; 9 nucleotides match TRBD2. The length of the CDR3 is 16 residues. Trimming took 1 base from V and 5 from J; bases not matched to a gene: 8. Germline loops: CDR1 SGHVS, CDR2 FNYEAQ. The CDR3 here is CASSLGPAGGGETQYF. DNA for the CDR3: TGTGCCAGCAGCTTAGGTCCAGCGGGGGGCGGGGAGACCCAGTACTTC.

This clonotype has a count of ten or more. V gene TRBV6-1 combines with J gene TRBJ1-6, with D tentatively TRBD1 (5 bases). The CDR3 length is 15 residues. Germline loops: CDR1 MNHNS, CDR2 SASEGT. V was cut by 6 bases and J by 9 bases, with 18 bases left in between. In DNA form, the CDR3 reads TGTGCCAGCAGCTCCCTCCCCGACAGTCTTTCACCCCTCCACTTT. Translated: CASSSLPDSLSPLHF.

The chain has TRBV30 and TRBJ1-5; maybe TRBD1 (5 bases). Trimming shortened V by 0 bases and J by 1 base, and 16 bases separated the two germline ends. This CDR3 spans 17 amino acids. Germline V gene sequence: CDR1 GTSNPN, CDR2 SVGIG (reference sequence). The CDR3 DNA reads TGTGCCTGGAGTGTCCCCGGCGGGGGGGTGAGCAATCAGCCCCAGCATTTT. Amino acids: CAWSVPGGGVSNQPQHF.

The table lists this clonotype with many counts. This chain joins TRBV29-1 and TRBJ1-1; the D gene is possibly TRBD1 (5 bases). The V end lost 4 bases, the J end lost 0 bases, and 9 bases lay between the germline ends. This CDR3 has 13 amino acids. CDR1 and CDR2 from the germline V gene are SQVTM and ANQGSEA. CDR3: CSVVRQLNTEAFF. In nucleotides, the CDR3 is TGCAGCGTTGTTAGACAGTTGAACACTGAAGCTTTCTTT.

This chain links TRBV10-3 with TRBJ1-1; D is uncertain. This CDR3 is 12 amino acids long. V was shortened by 2 bases and J by 4 bases, with 5 bases between the two germline ends. CDR1 is ENHRY and CDR2 is SYGVKD in the germline V gene. The CDR3 here is CAISEGVTEAFF. CDR3 nucleotides: TGTGCCATCAGTGAGGGAGTCACTGAAGCTTTCTTT.

This clonotype was seen a handful of times. The CDR3 coding sequence is TGTGCCAGCTCACAAACCTTACAGGGCCCCTGGCCTGAAGCTTTCTTT. Translated, it gives CASSQTLQGPWPEAFF. V is TRBV18 and J is TRBJ1-1; D might be TRBD1 (6 bases). This CDR3 spans 16 amino acids. Germline assignment: CDR1 KGHSH and CDR2 LQKENI. Trimming removed 4 bases from V and 6 bases from J, with 21 bases in between.

This clonotype appeared many times. The gene calls are TRBV4-1 and TRBJ1-2; no firm D call. CDR3 length equals 14 residues. With 4 bases removed from V and 3 bases from J, the gap between germline ends came to 12 bases. Germline CDR1 MGHRA, CDR2 YSYEKL. This chain's CDR3 is CASSLGRGDYGYTF. CDR3 coding DNA: TGCGCCAGCAGCCTGGGCCGGGGAGACTATGGCTACACCTTC.

The rearrangement joins TRBV12-3 or TRBV12-4 to TRBJ1-5, with TRBD1 identical over 7 bases. V lost 2 bases and J lost 1; bases outside the gene matches: 5. The CDR3 loop spans 16 amino acids. CDR3 region: CASSLQGTVSNQPQHF. The CDR3 nucleotides read TGTGCCAGCAGTTTACAGGGGACAGTAAGCAATCAGCCCCAGCATTTT.

V is TRBV6-5 and J is TRBJ2-7; a weak D match, TRBD1 (6 bases). CDR1 and CDR2 (germline): MNHEY, SVGAGI. The length of the CDR3 is 15 residues. Trimming took 0 bases from V and 2 from J, leaving 11 bases between them. CDR3: CASSYSGAGAYEQYF. CDR3 coding DNA: TGTGCCAGCAGTTACTCGGGCGCAGGGGCCTACGAGCAGTACTTC.

This clonotype has at least ten counts. The rearrangement links TRBV7-9 to TRBJ2-7; D possibly matches TRBD1 or TRBD2 (5 bases each). This CDR3 has 12 amino acids. Germline V gene data show CDR1 as SEHNR and CDR2 as FQNEAQ (reference sequence). Trimming cost V 6 bases and J 3 bases, with 9 bases left between them. The CDR3 spells CASRRDLYEQYF. CDR3 DNA sequence: TGTGCCAGCAGACGGGACCTCTACGAGCAGTACTTC.